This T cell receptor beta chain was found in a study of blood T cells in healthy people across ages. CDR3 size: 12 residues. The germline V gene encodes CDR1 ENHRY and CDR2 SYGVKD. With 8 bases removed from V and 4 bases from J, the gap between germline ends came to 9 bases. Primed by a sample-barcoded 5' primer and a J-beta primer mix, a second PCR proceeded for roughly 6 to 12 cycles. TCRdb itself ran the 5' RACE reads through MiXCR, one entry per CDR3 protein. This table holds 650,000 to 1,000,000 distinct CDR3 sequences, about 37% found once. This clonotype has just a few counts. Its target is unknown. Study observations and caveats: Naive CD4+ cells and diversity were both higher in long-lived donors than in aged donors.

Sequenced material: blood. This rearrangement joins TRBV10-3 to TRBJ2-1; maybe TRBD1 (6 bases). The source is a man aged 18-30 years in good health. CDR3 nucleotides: TGTGCCATCGGGACATCTTACAATGAGCAGTTCTTC. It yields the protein CAIGTSYNEQFF.